What follows is one T cell receptor beta chain and its context. This entry is derived from a study of blood T cell repertoires in COVID-19. About the research overall: Acute-phase and convalescent COVID-19 samples originated in the United States, Italy and Spain. T cells, B-cell-depleted T cells, or PBMCs supplied cDNA or gDNA.

The authors' processing: Amplification from reference gene primers served as the basis for estimated nucleated cell counts. Method: immunoSEQ multiplex PCR; TCRdb's copy keeps in-frame clones and lacks some. The V and J calls and the clone size are those of that table, but D and trimming were determined from the DNA. This sample has 170,000 or so clones; approximately 91% occur once, and the top ten carry 0.53%. The CDR3 has 15 residues. V was pared by 1 base and J by 6 bases, with 5 bases of the junction left unmatched. Germline V gene lookup returns CDR1 SGHAT and CDR2 FQNNGV. The gene calls are TRBV11-2 and TRBJ2-5, with 10 bases matching TRBD1. The TCR sequence derives from a man aged 45 to 65 with acute or convalescent COVID-19. The sample comprised peripheral blood. In nucleotides, the CDR3 is TGTGCCAGCAGCTTAGGACAGGGGGCCAGAAAGACCCAGTACTTC. Translation gives CASSLGQGARKTQYF.